A selection of T cell receptor beta chains follows, all from one sample in a study of shared clonotypes between healthy human individuals. Here immunoSEQ multiplex PCR was the method, and the copy in TCRdb shows in-frame clones only, minus some. The sample has around 480,000 clones; about three quarters are singletons. Input material: PBMCs. The receptors originated from a woman between 35 and 50 years old in good health. Some clones in this sample may be carry-over from other donors' samples. The CDR3 runs from the conserved cysteine through the conserved F or W. The D gene is left open where the match is weak. Size values are once, few and many counts, or a class for expanded clones, and some rows have none.

V gene	J gene	clone size	D gene	CDR3 protein	CDR3 DNA
TRBV2	TRBJ2-5	-	TRBD2	CASSEVPTSFGTQYF	TGTGCCAGCAGTGAGGTGCCGACTAGCTTTGGGACCCAGTACTTC
TRBV6-1	TRBJ1-1	once	TRBD1	CASSGRTGGGTEAFF	TGTGCCAGCAGTGGACGGACAGGGGGAGGGACTGAAGCTTTCTTT
TRBV11-3	TRBJ2-3	-	-	CASSLVGGSTDTQYF	TGTGCCAGCAGCTTAGTTGGGGGTAGCACAGATACGCAGTATTTT
TRBV19	TRBJ1-2	-	TRBD1	CASSNYRGRNYGYTF	TGTGCCAGTAGTAACTACAGGGGGCGCAACTATGGCTACACCTTC
TRBV28	TRBJ2-1	-	TRBD2	CASRTSAYNEQFF	TGTGCCAGCAGGACTAGCGCCTACAATGAGCAGTTCTTC
TRBV12-5	TRBJ2-2	-	-	CASGPSGAGELFF	TGTGCTAGTGGTCCCTCGGGCGCCGGGGAGCTGTTTTTT
TRBV30	TRBJ1-1	few	TRBD1	CAWSANVDRATEAFF	TGTGCCTGGAGTGCCAACGTGGACAGGGCTACTGAAGCTTTCTTT
TRBV5-4	TRBJ2-7	-	TRBD1	CTKQLGFPGQGHYEQYF	TGTACCAAACAGCTTGGATTCCCGGGACAGGGCCACTACGAGCAGTACTTC
TRBV27	TRBJ2-5	once	-	CASSLNGDSQETQYF	TGTGCCAGCAGTTTGAACGGGGACTCCCAAGAGACCCAGTACTTC
TRBV6-6	TRBJ2-7	-	-	CASSPISLRESYEQYF	TGTGCCAGCAGCCCGATAAGTTTGCGGGAATCCTACGAGCAGTACTTC
TRBV28	TRBJ2-7	-	-	CASSSLGVQYF	TGTGCCAGCAGTTCCCTGGGGGTGCAGTACTTC
TRBV7-9	TRBJ1-1	-	-	CASSQGGTEAFF	TGCGCCAGCAGCCAAGGAGGCACTGAAGCTTTCTTT
TRBV5-1	TRBJ2-1	-	TRBD2	CASSTTSGRVNEQFF	TGCGCCAGCAGCACCACTAGCGGACGAGTCAATGAGCAGTTCTTC
TRBV2	TRBJ2-3	-	-	CASSPWANTDTQYF	TGTGCCAGCAGTCCCTGGGCCAACACAGATACGCAGTATTTT
TRBV5-1	TRBJ1-4	-	-	CASSLDLRTEEKLFF	TGCGCCAGCAGCTTGGATCTAAGGACAGAAGAAAAACTGTTTTTT
TRBV7-9	TRBJ1-1	-	-	CASSPQTGNTEAFF	TGTGCCAGCAGCCCACAGACAGGAAACACTGAAGCTTTCTTT
TRBV28	TRBJ1-1	few	-	CASSLVGTGKVNTEAFF	TGTGCCAGCAGTTTGGTCGGTACAGGGAAGGTGAACACTGAAGCTTTCTTT
TRBV11-3	TRBJ2-2	-	-	CASSSAAGELFF	TGTGCCAGCAGCTCGGCGGCCGGGGAGCTGTTTTTT
TRBV6-4	TRBJ2-1	-	TRBD1	CASSVWQGADNEQFF	TGTGCCAGCAGTGTTTGGCAGGGGGCCGACAATGAGCAGTTCTTC
TRBV5-4	TRBJ2-5	-	TRBD2	CASTPDGGLAGRETQYF	TGTGCCAGCACCCCGGATGGGGGACTAGCGGGGAGGGAGACCCAGTACTTC
TRBV7-2	TRBJ2-1	-	TRBD2	CASSSVPGLAWNEQFF	TGTGCCAGCAGCTCAGTGCCGGGACTAGCGTGGAATGAGCAGTTCTTC
TRBV5-6	TRBJ1-1	-	TRBD1	CASSWGDRGEAFF	TGTGCCAGCAGCTGGGGGGACAGGGGCGAAGCTTTCTTT
TRBV19	TRBJ1-3	few	-	CASRTSSGNTIYF	TGTGCCAGTAGAACCTCTTCCGGAAACACCATATATTTT
TRBV10-3	TRBJ2-7	-	TRBD1	CAISERAPGQGSYEQYF	TGTGCCATCAGTGAGCGGGCACCGGGACAGGGATCCTACGAGCAGTACTTC
TRBV2	TRBJ2-1	few	TRBD2	CASSEIAGGDRYNEQFF	TGTGCCAGCAGTGAAATAGCGGGAGGTGATAGATACAATGAGCAGTTCTTC
TRBV30	TRBJ1-5	few	-	CAWSDIGSNQPQHF	TGTGCCTGGAGTGATATAGGGAGCAATCAGCCCCAGCATTTT
TRBV19	TRBJ2-7	-	TRBD2	CASSVEAGDNTYEQYF	TGTGCCAGTAGTGTGGAAGCGGGAGACAATACCTACGAGCAGTACTTC
TRBV7-8	TRBJ1-5	-	TRBD1	CASSPPGTANQPQHF	TGTGCCAGCAGCCCTCCCGGGACAGCTAATCAGCCCCAGCATTTT
TRBV11-2	TRBJ2-7	-	-	CASSLGAGQSYEQYF	TGTGCCAGCAGCTTAGGGGCAGGGCAGAGCTACGAGCAGTACTTC
TRBV18	TRBJ1-2	-	-	CASSPPGRSYGYTF	TGTGCCAGCTCACCACCCGGCAGGAGTTATGGCTACACCTTC
TRBV5-1	TRBJ2-1	few	-	CASSSRTEYNEQFF	TGCGCCAGCAGTTCACGGACAGAATACAATGAGCAGTTCTTC
TRBV10-3	TRBJ1-1	few	TRBD1	CAISDRGPREAFF	TGTGCCATCAGCGACAGGGGGCCTAGAGAAGCTTTCTTT
TRBV2	TRBJ1-5	-	-	CASSEPLAGDQPQHF	TGTGCCAGCAGTGAACCCCTCGCAGGGGATCAGCCCCAGCATTTT
TRBV28	TRBJ2-2	-	TRBD1	CASSFDRGLGELFF	TGTGCCAGCAGTTTCGACAGGGGGCTGGGGGAGCTGTTTTTT
TRBV28	TRBJ1-2	-	-	CASSLGGFYGYTF	TGTGCCAGCAGCTTAGGGGGTTTTTATGGCTACACCTTC
TRBV7-2	TRBJ2-7	-	-	CASSFSSSEQYF	TGTGCCAGCAGCTTTTCGTCGTCCGAGCAGTACTTC
TRBV11-2	TRBJ2-7	-	TRBD2	CASSLLAGASYEQYF	TGTGCCAGCAGCCTACTAGCGGGGGCTTCCTACGAGCAGTACTTC
TRBV10-3	TRBJ2-4	-	-	CAAPGQKNIQYF	TGTGCCGCCCCGGGACAAAAAAACATTCAGTACTTC
TRBV11-1	TRBJ1-5	once	-	CASSPGKGQPQHF	TGTGCCAGCAGCCCCGGAAAGGGTCAGCCCCAGCATTTT
TRBV9	TRBJ2-5	-	-	CASSPRGAHAETQYF	TGTGCCAGCAGCCCCCGGGGAGCGCACGCCGAGACCCAGTACTTC
TRBV6-1	TRBJ2-7	few	-	CASSLTSRYEQYF	TGTGCCAGCAGTCTGACATCCCGCTACGAGCAGTACTTC
TRBV5-1	TRBJ2-1	-	-	CASSQGTVSSYNEQFF	TGCGCCAGCAGCCAAGGGACGGTGAGCTCCTACAATGAGCAGTTCTTC
TRBV30	TRBJ2-7	-	TRBD2	CAWTSLAGGPYEQYF	TGTGCCTGGACTTCCCTAGCGGGAGGGCCCTACGAGCAGTACTTC
TRBV5-1	TRBJ2-5	-	TRBD1	CASSYGQGEGTQYF	TGCGCCAGCAGCTACGGACAGGGGGAGGGGACCCAGTACTTC
TRBV5-1	TRBJ2-1	-	TRBD1	CASSPGQGAGEQFF	TGCGCCAGCAGCCCAGGACAGGGGGCGGGTGAGCAGTTCTTC
TRBV11-3	TRBJ1-1	-	-	CASSLAGMNTEAFF	TGTGCCAGCAGCTTAGCCGGGATGAACACTGAAGCTTTCTTT
TRBV7-2	TRBJ2-5	-	TRBD2	CASSSGTSGRRQTQYF	TGTGCCAGCAGCTCCGGGACTAGCGGGAGGCGACAGACCCAGTACTTC
TRBV5-1	TRBJ2-3	-	TRBD1	CASSLQGPPDTQYF	TGCGCCAGCAGCCTACAGGGGCCTCCAGATACGCAGTATTTT
TRBV2	TRBJ2-7	-	TRBD1	CASSQDRGYEQYF	TGTGCCAGCAGCCAGGACAGGGGCTACGAGCAGTACTTC
TRBV7-2	TRBJ2-5	-	-	CASSSPQGETQYF	TGTGCCAGCAGCAGTCCGCAAGGGGAGACCCAGTACTTC
TRBV27	TRBJ2-2	few	-	CASTTGAPSGAGELFF	TGTGCCAGCACAACAGGGGCCCCCAGCGGGGCCGGGGAGCTGTTTTTT
TRBV6-5	TRBJ2-1	-	-	CASSGGRNLEQFF	TGTGCCAGCAGTGGAGGAAGGAACCTTGAGCAGTTCTTC
TRBV6-6	TRBJ1-2	-	-	CATLMGGSNYGYTF	TGTGCCACCCTTATGGGGGGCTCTAACTATGGCTACACCTTC
TRBV12-5	TRBJ2-2	many	-	CASGLVGLTGELFF	TGTGCTAGTGGTTTGGTAGGACTCACCGGGGAGCTGTTTTTT
TRBV28	TRBJ2-7	-	-	CASKQGNYEQYF	TGTGCCAGCAAACAGGGTAACTACGAGCAGTACTTC
TRBV5-1	TRBJ1-2	-	-	CASSLDGGAYNYGYTF	TGCGCCAGCAGCTTGGATGGGGGGGCCTATAACTATGGCTACACCTTC